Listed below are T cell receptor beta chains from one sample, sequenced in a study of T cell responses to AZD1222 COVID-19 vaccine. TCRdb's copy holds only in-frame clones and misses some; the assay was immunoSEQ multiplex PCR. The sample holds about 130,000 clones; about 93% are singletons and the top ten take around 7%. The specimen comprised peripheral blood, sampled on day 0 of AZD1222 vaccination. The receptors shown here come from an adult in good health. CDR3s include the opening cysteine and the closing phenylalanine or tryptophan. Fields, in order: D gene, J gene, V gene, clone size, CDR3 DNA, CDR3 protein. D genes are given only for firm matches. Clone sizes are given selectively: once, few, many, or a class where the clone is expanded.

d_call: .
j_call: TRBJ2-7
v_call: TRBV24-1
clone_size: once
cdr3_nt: TGTGCCACCAGTGATTTGGAGTTTACCTACGAGCAGTACTTC
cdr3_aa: CATSDLEFTYEQYF

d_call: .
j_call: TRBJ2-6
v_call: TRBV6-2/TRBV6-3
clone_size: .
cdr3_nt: TGTGCCAGCAGTTTAGGGGGATCTGGGGCCAACGTCCTGACTTTC
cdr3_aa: CASSLGGSGANVLTF

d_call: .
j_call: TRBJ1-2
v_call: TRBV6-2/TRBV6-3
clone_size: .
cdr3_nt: TGTGCCAGCAGTCCGTCGCCCGACGGTAGCTATGGCTACACCTTC
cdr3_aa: CASSPSPDGSYGYTF

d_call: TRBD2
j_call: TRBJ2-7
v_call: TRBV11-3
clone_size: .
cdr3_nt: TGTGCCAGCAGCTCTGGGACTAGCGGCCAGTACGAGCAGTACTTC
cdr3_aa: CASSSGTSGQYEQYF

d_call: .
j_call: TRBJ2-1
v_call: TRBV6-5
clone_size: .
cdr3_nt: TGTGCCAGCAGTTCTTTGGACAGAAGGGATGAGCAGTTCTTC
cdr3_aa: CASSSLDRRDEQFF

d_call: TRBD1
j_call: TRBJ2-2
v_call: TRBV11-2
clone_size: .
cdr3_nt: TGTGCCAGCAGCTTAGGGGACAGGGGGGGCGGAGAGCTGTTTTTT
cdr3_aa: CASSLGDRGGGELFF

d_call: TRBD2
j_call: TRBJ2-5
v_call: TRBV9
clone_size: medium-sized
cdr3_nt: TGTGCCAGCAGCGTAGACGCGGGAGCAGGGGAGACCCAGTACTTC
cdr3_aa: CASSVDAGAGETQYF

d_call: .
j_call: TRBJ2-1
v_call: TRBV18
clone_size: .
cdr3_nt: TGTGCCAGCTCACTATCCAGAAACTACAATGAGCAGTTCTTC
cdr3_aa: CASSLSRNYNEQFF

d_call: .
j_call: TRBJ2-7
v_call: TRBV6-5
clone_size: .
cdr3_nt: TGTGCCAGCACCTCTATCTACGAGCAGTACTTC
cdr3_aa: CASTSIYEQYF

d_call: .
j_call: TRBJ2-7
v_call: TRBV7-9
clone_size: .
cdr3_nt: TGTGCCAGCAGCTTCGACTACCGGGAGCAGTACTTC
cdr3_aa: CASSFDYREQYF

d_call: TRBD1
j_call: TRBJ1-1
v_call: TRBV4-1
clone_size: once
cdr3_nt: TGCGCCAGCAGCCAAGTTACAGGGGCGGGAGAAGCTTTCTTT
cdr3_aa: CASSQVTGAGEAFF

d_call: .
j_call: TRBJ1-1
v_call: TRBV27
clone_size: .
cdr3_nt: TGTGCCAGCAGTTTCTTAGAATACACTGAAGCTTTCTTT
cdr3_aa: CASSFLEYTEAFF

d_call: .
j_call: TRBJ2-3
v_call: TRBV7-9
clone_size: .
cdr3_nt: TGTGCCAGCAGCACCACAGGGACGCAGTATTTT
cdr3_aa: CASSTTGTQYF

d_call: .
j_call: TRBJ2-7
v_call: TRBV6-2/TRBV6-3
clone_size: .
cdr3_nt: TGTGCCAGCAGTGACGAGGAGCAGTACTTC
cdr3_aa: CASSDEEQYF

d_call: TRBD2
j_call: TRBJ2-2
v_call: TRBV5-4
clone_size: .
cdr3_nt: TGTGCCGTCACTAGCGGGTTGAACACCGGGGAGCTGTTTTTT
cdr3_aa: CAVTSGLNTGELFF

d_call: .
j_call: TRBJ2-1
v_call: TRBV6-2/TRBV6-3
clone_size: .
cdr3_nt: TGTGCCAGCAGTCCCACTAGATATGAGCAGTTCTTC
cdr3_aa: CASSPTRYEQFF

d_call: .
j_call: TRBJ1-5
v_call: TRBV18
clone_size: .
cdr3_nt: TGTGCCAGCTCCCCGAGGCAGGGAGGCAATCAGCCCCAGCATTTT
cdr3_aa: CASSPRQGGNQPQHF

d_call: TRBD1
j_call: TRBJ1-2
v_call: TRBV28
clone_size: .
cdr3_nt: TGTGCCAGCAGCGAAGACAGGGGAATGAACTATGGCTACACCTTC
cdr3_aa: CASSEDRGMNYGYTF

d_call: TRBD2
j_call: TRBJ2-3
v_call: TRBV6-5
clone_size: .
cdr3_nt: TGTGCCAGCAGGCATACTAGCGGCCTCACAGATACGCAGTATTTT
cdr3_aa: CASRHTSGLTDTQYF

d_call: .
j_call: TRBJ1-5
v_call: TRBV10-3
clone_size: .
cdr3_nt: TGTGCATCGGGGCCGGGGGAAGATCAGCCCCAGCATTTT
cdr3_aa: CASGPGEDQPQHF

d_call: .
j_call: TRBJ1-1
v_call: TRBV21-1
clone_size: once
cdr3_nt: TGTGCCAGCAGCAAAGGAGGCCCAACGCTAGTCCCGAGGACTGAAGCTTTCTTT
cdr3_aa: CASSKGGPTLVPRTEAFF

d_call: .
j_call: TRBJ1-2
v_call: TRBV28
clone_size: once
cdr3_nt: TGTGCCAGCAGTTTAGGGGGCGACAGGATTCGGGGCTATGGCTACACCTTC
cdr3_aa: CASSLGGDRIRGYGYTF

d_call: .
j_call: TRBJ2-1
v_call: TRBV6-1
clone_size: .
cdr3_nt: TGTGCCAGCAGTGAAGCGCTGGGGGGAGGCCCTAACAATGAGCAGTTCTTC
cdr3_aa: CASSEALGGGPNNEQFF

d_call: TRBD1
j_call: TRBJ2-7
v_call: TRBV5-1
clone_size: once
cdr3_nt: TGCGCCAGCAGCCTCCAAGACAGGGTGACCTACGAGCAGTACTTC
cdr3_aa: CASSLQDRVTYEQYF

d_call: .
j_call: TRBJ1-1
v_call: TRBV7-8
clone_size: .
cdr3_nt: TGTGCCAGCAGCTTTCGGGTCGGTGGGAACACTGAAGCTTTCTTT
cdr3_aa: CASSFRVGGNTEAFF

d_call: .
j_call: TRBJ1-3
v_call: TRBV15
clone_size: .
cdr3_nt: TGTGCCACCTCTGTCCCGGGAGGAAACACCATATATTTT
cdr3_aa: CATSVPGGNTIYF

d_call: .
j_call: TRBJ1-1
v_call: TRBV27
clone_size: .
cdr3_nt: TGTGCCAGCAGTTTGGGGTTGAACACTGAAGCTTTCTTT
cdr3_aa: CASSLGLNTEAFF